Sequencing of this TCR beta chain was carried out in a study of beta chain features in type 1 diabetes (dated by TCRdb to 2016 to 2018). The study in broad terms: Patients and healthy donors did not differ in mean age, gender distribution, total cell number or subset yield. A total of around 110,000,000 sorted cells were examined across all samples, and RNA yield correlated strongly with the number of cells per subset. The study compared TCRB repertoires of sorted circulating CD4+ T cell subsets between recently diagnosed type 1 diabetes patients and matched healthy donors. Regulatory and stem cell-like memory subsets were isolated from only 8 patients and about eight healthy donors, whereas naive and central memory subsets came from all 30 or so donors. What the authors observed across the whole study: PCR might favor shorter templates, but patient and control samples were amplified and corrected together, so any skew would affect both groups equally. Fewer insertions and more nucleotide deletions at VDJ recombination sites were observed in patients with type 1 diabetes, implying thymic rearrangement abnormalities. Because cDNA was sequenced instead of genomic DNA, highly expressing activated cells could be over-represented, though the groups showed no difference in activation or CD3 levels. The naive, central memory and regulatory TCRB repertoires appeared to resemble one another more closely among patients than among healthy donors. A moderate but significant shortening of TCRB CDR3 length was observed in type 1 diabetes patients in all four CD4+ subsets. Because the HLA sub-analyses included only small numbers of individuals, any influence of HLA type on TCRB rearrangement was left unresolved.

A single peripheral blood draw of approximately 0.11 L on average was collected from each donor into heparinised tubes. A BD FACSAria II and a panel including CD45RO, CCR7, CD25, CD127, CD95 and CD27 were used to sort naive, central memory, regulatory and stem cell-like memory CD4+ T cells. All sorted populations exceeded 95% purity. PBMCs were isolated right away by Lymphoprep density gradient centrifugation and were stained directly, without culture. To minimize batch effects, samples were stained and sorted in pairs, one healthy donor with one patient per experiment. The High Capacity cDNA Reverse Transcription Kit was used to reverse transcribe all of the isolated RNA, meaning that expressed TCRB transcripts were what got sequenced. Deep immunoSEQ sequencing was applied to naive, central memory and regulatory T cell samples, giving an average of roughly 3.3 million total reads per sample. After sorted cells were lysed in RLT buffer, RNA was extracted with DNase-treated RNeasy Micro or Mini kits, with the choice depending on cell number. Each cell subset was processed on its own to prevent cross-contamination, while patient and healthy donor samples were processed together. TCRB sequences were amplified from cDNA with the immunoSEQ multiplex PCR, producing 87-bp fragments spanning the CDR3 region. The amplicons were sequenced using the Illumina HiSeq platform. As for how the authors treated the data: Synthetic template baselines were used to correct PCR bias computationally, reads within Hamming distance 2 were collapsed together, and singletons that could not be merged were discarded. By aligning reads against IMGT, V, D and J genes, CDR3 length, and insertions or deletions at six rearrangement sites were assigned. Within each subset, clonotype counts were normalized to sorted cell number, and only after that were true diversity and Gini coefficients computed with the tcR R package. The overlap coefficient, calculated on TCRB nucleotide sequences, was used to measure repertoire sharing. Out-of-frame TCRB sequences from naive cells were analyzed as a proxy for the pre-selection repertoire. Held by TCRdb, this immuneACCESS table contains in-frame sequences only and omits some clones. Under half of the omission traces to an unresolved V gene where checked; the cause of the rest is unknown. V and J calls and clone size are copied from that table; D and trimming were computed from the DNA. This sample gives 350,000 to 450,000 clones in total; over 10% of them show up just once. Roughly 0.0097% of the sample goes to the ten largest clones.

This clone has more than one count but fewer than ten. No antigen is known for it. The sample holds no much larger clone one base away, and base qualities are not on file. Spanning cysteine to phenylalanine, the CDR3 consists of 15 amino acids. The retained sequence is limited to the CDR3, 45 bases, with the frame set at the first base. CDR1 is given as SEHNR and CDR2 as FQNEAQ, both from the germline V gene (reference sequence). The V end gives up 5 bases and the J end 5 bases, leaving 7 bases in the junction not matched to a gene. The rearranged segments are TRBV7-9 and TRBJ1-4; 8 bases in the middle match TRBD1. Sample: naive CD4+ T cells from blood. According to the study, the label for this sample's cell subset or site signals: true naive CD4+ T cells. The receptor's source is a woman aged 18-29 years with type 1 diabetes. The CDR3 reads CASSGGQGQNEKLFF. At the DNA level, the sequence is TGTGCCAGCAGCGGAGGACAGGGACAGAATGAAAAACTGTTTTTT.